This TCR beta chain appears in the sequencing data of a study of T cell responses to AZD1222 COVID-19 vaccine. Of note for this clone: The antigen is unknown.

Method: immunoSEQ multiplex PCR; TCRdb's copy keeps in-frame clones and lacks some. This sample has tens of thousands of clones; almost 90% occur once, and the top ten carry 6% to 7.5%. This CDR3 is 15 amino acids long. Germline-derived CDR1 and CDR2 are SGHTA and FQGTGA. V was clipped by 2 bases and J by 4 bases; unmatched bases: 2. The study, taken as a whole, reports: When two AZD1222 doses had been given, Spike-specific TCR breadth and depth rose. White British people made up most donors, females outnumbered males, and clonal diversity was possibly underestimated.

The sequence was collected from an adult who received the AZD1222 COVID-19 vaccine. Sequences were derived from peripheral blood, sampled 28 days after the second AZD1222 dose. The V and J genes are TRBV7-3 and TRBJ2-2, with 9 bases that match TRBD2. DNA for the CDR3: TGTGCCAGCAGCTTAGCGGGAGGGCCCACCGGGGAGCTGTTTTTT. This translates into CASSLAGGPTGELFF.